This note documents a single T cell receptor (beta chain) sequence. What it binds is not known. The same CDR3 can be traced to other DNA sequences in this sample. The germline CDR1 and CDR2 sequences are SGHRS and YFSETQ. The V gene lost 4 bases and the J gene lost 1 base, with 16 bases spanning the gap. The CDR3 has 16 residues. Adult Caucasians living in Nashville, Tennessee made up all of the donors. This entry belongs to a study of shared clonotypes between healthy human individuals. Findings of the study overall: Across a handful of donors, naive CD4 shared about 5%, naive CD8 more than 3%, memory CD4 over 2%, memory CD8 0.4%. Non-shared clonotypes had lower generation probabilities than those shared by all four donors.

It was across several immunoSEQ plates that each subset's genomic DNA was evenly split. Clones were read by immunoSEQ multiplex PCR, and TCRdb kept only the in-frame ones, dropping some. Of more than 2,000,000 clones listed, about 92% are singletons. The chain carries TRBV5-1 and TRBJ2-3; D is perhaps TRBD2 (7 bases). The clonotype comes from a man between 18 and 29 years old in good health. Specimen: naive CD4+ T cells sorted from blood. Subset given: CD45RA+ positively selected. CDR3 nucleotides: TGCGCCAGCAGCCTTGGGGGCAGCGGGGGCACAGATACGCAGTATTTT. It is translated as CASSLGGSGGTDTQYF.